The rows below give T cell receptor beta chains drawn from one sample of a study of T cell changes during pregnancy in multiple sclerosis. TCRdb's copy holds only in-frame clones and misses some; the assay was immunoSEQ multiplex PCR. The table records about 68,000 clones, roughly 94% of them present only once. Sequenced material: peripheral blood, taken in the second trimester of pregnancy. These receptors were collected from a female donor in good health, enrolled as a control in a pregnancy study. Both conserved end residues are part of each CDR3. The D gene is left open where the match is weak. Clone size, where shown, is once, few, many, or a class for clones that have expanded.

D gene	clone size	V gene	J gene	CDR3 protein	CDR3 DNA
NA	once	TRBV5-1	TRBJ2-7	CASSTGRGVREQYF	TGCGCCAGCAGCACCGGGAGAGGTGTACGGGAGCAGTACTTC
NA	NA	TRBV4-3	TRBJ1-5	CASSQEGSSNQPQHF	TGCGCCAGCAGCCAAGAGGGCAGTAGCAATCAGCCCCAGCATTTT
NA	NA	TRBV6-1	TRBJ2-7	CASSAPGTPTYEQYF	TGTGCCAGCAGTGCCCCCGGGACACCAACCTACGAGCAGTACTTC
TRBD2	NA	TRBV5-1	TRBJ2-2	CASSLREGSGTGELFF	TGCGCCAGCAGCTTGAGGGAGGGCTCGGGCACCGGGGAGCTGTTTTTT
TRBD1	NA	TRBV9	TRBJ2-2	CASSRGQGVLSGELFF	TGTGCCAGCAGTCGCGGACAGGGAGTTTTGTCCGGGGAGCTGTTTTTT
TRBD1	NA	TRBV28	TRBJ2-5	CASSQRGTGEETQYF	TGTGCCAGCAGCCAGAGGGGGACAGGGGAAGAGACCCAGTACTTC
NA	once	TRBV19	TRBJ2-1	CASSFGNAMFF	TGTGCCAGTAGCTTCGGGAATGCAATGTTCTTC
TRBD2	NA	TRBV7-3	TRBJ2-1	CASSVSGRVGNEQFF	TGTGCCAGCAGCGTTAGCGGGAGGGTTGGCAATGAGCAGTTCTTC
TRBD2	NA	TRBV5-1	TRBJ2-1	CASSHTSGRITVHEQFF	TGCGCCAGCAGCCACACTAGCGGGAGAATTACGGTTCATGAGCAGTTCTTC
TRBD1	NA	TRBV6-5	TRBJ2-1	CASSYPAQGEQFF	TGTGCCAGCAGTTACCCCGCACAGGGGGAGCAGTTCTTC
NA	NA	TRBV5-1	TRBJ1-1	CASITATPRTEAFF	TGCGCCAGCATCACGGCCACCCCTAGGACTGAAGCTTTCTTT
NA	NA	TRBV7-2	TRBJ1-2	CASSLGGYGYTF	TGTGCCAGCAGCTTGGGGGGGTATGGCTACACCTTC
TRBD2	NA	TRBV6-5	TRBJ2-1	CASSPRTSGRRQFF	TGTGCCAGCAGTCCCCGGACTAGCGGGAGACGACAGTTCTTC
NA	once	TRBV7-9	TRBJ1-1	CASTAGNNRDTEAFF	TGTGCCAGCACGGCAGGGAATAACCGGGACACTGAAGCTTTCTTT
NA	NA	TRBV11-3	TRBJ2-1	CASSRQRYNEQFF	TGTGCCAGCAGCAGACAGCGATACAATGAGCAGTTCTTC
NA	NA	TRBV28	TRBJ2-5	CASSLGSSRETQYF	TGTGCCAGCAGTTTGGGTTCTAGCAGGGAGACCCAGTACTTC
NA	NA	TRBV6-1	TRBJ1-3	CASTEGGFGNTIYF	TGTGCCAGCACCGAAGGCGGATTTGGAAACACCATATATTTT
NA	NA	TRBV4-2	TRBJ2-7	CASSQESSGSYEQYF	TGTGCCAGCAGCCAAGAGAGTAGCGGCTCCTACGAGCAGTACTTC
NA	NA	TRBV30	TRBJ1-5	CAWATDSNQPQHF	TGTGCCTGGGCGACAGATAGCAATCAGCCCCAGCATTTT
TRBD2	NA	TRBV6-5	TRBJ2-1	CASSNTGTSGTQQFF	TGTGCCAGCAGCAACACCGGGACTAGCGGGACCCAGCAGTTCTTC
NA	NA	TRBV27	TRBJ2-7	CASSLDSSYEQYF	TGTGCCAGCAGCCTCGACAGCTCCTACGAGCAGTACTTC
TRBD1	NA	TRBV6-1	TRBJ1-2	CASRLTGVAYGYTF	TGTGCCAGCAGGCTGACAGGGGTTGCCTATGGCTACACCTTC
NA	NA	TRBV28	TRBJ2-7	CASSRDSAVLEQYF	TGTGCCAGCAGCCGAGACTCAGCGGTTCTGGAGCAGTACTTC
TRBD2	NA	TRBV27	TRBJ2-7	CASKAGLAGAYEQYF	TGTGCCAGCAAGGCGGGACTAGCGGGAGCCTACGAGCAGTACTTC
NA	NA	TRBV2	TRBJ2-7	CAILGQLGSYEQYF	TGTGCCATCCTCGGACAGCTCGGCTCCTACGAGCAGTACTTC
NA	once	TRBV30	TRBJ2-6	CAWKSQGVRSGANVLTF	TGTGCCTGGAAATCGCAAGGGGTCCGCTCTGGGGCCAACGTCCTGACTTTC
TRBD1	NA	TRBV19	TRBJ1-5	CASSYRGNQPQHF	TGTGCCAGTAGCTACAGGGGAAATCAGCCCCAGCATTTT
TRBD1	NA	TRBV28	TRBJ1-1	CASSPPGQGLGTETFF	TGTGCCAGCAGTCCTCCCGGACAGGGGTTGGGCACTGAAACTTTCTTT
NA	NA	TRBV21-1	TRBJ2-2	CASSPTTDRANTGELFF	TGTGCCAGCAGCCCTACTACCGACAGGGCGAACACCGGGGAGCTGTTTTTT
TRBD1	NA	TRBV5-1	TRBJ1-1	CASSEGGETGGFGAFF	TGCGCCAGCAGCGAAGGAGGTGAGACAGGGGGATTTGGCGCTTTCTTT
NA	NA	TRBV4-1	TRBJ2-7	CASSPRIRTGSRSYEQYF	TGCGCCAGCAGCCCGAGAATCAGAACAGGGAGTAGGTCCTACGAGCAGTACTTC
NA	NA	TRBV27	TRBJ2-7	CASSFTGPYEQYF	TGTGCCAGCAGTTTCACAGGGCCCTACGAGCAGTACTTC
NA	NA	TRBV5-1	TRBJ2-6	CASSLEPSGANVLTF	TGCGCCAGCAGCTTGGAGCCCTCGGGGGCCAACGTCCTGACTTTC
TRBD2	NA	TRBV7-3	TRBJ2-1	CASSSSGNAYNEQFF	TGTGCCAGCAGCTCTAGCGGGAACGCCTACAATGAGCAGTTCTTC
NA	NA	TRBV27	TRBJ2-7	CASSTASSGLNEQYF	TGTGCCAGCAGCACCGCGTCCTCGGGACTGAACGAGCAGTACTTC
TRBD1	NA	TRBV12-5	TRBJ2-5	CASGLPPGQGTETQYF	TGTGCTAGTGGTTTGCCGCCGGGACAGGGGACCGAGACCCAGTACTTC
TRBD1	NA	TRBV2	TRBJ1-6	CARTTGGLNSPLHF	TGTGCCAGGACCACAGGGGGACTAAATTCACCCCTCCACTTT
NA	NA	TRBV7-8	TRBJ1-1	CASSGTVFEIVTEAFF	TGTGCCAGCAGCGGCACAGTCTTCGAAATTGTCACTGAAGCTTTCTTT
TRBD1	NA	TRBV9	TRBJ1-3	CASSANPGTGFGGNTIYF	TGTGCCAGCAGCGCGAATCCCGGGACAGGGTTCGGTGGAAACACCATATATTTT
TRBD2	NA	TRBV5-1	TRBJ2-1	CASSLEPTSVSYNEQFF	TGCGCCAGCAGCTTGGAACCAACTAGCGTCTCCTACAATGAGCAGTTCTTC
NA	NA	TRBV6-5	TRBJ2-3	CASSYSTSTDTQYF	TGTGCCAGCAGTTACTCCACTAGCACAGATACGCAGTATTTT
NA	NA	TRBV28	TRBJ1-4	CASTQTRGRGEKLFF	TGTGCCAGCACCCAAACCAGGGGAAGGGGTGAAAAACTGTTTTTT
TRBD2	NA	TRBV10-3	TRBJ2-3	CAISESVAGDPDTQYF	TGTGCCATCAGTGAGTCGGTAGCGGGAGATCCGGATACGCAGTATTTT
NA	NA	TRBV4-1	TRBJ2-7	CASSQVEDSYEQYF	TGCGCCAGCAGCCAAGTGGAAGACAGCTACGAGCAGTACTTC
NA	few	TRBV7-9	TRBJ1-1	CASRTSENTEAFF	TGTGCCAGCAGAACTAGCGAGAACACTGAAGCTTTCTTT
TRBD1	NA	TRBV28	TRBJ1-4	CASTPGTVNEKLFF	TGTGCCAGCACCCCCGGGACAGTCAATGAAAAACTGTTTTTT
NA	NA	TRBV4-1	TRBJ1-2	CASRAGVANGYTF	TGCGCCAGCAGGGCGGGAGTTGCCAATGGCTACACCTTC
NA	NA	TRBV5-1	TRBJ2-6	CASSFDSSGANVLTF	TGCGCCAGCAGCTTCGACAGCTCTGGGGCCAACGTCCTGACTTTC
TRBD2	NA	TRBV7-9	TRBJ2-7	CASSPGLAGGGHEQYF	TGTGCCAGCAGCCCTGGGCTAGCGGGAGGGGGTCACGAGCAGTACTTC
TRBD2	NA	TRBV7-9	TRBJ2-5	CASRLGGVQETQYF	TGTGCCAGCAGATTGGGGGGGGTCCAAGAGACCCAGTACTTC
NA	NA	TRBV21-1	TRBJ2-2	CASSMGLAGGEKNTGELFF	TGTGCCAGCAGCATGGGACTAGCGGGAGGGGAGAAGAACACCGGGGAGCTGTTTTTT
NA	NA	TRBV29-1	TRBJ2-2	CSVKRNTGELFF	TGCAGCGTGAAGAGGAACACCGGGGAGCTGTTTTTT
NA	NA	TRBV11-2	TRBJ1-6	CASSFLAGQWNSPLHF	TGTGCCAGCAGCTTCCTAGCCGGGCAGTGGAATTCACCCCTCCACTTT
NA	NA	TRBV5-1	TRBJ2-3	CASSLVGAYTDTQYF	TGCGCCAGCAGCTTGGTGGGGGCGTACACAGATACGCAGTATTTT
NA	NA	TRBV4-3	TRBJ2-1	CASSPWDLYNEQFF	TGCGCCAGCAGCCCTTGGGACTTATACAATGAGCAGTTCTTC